Below are 10 T cell receptor beta chains sequenced from a single sample in a study of graft-versus-host responses after intestinal transplantation. Assay: immunoSEQ multiplex PCR; the TCRdb copy retains only in-frame clones and omits some. This table holds more than 100,000 clones, approximately 96% found once. For these receptors, no antigen is known. The specimen was unstimulated CD8+ T cells sorted from spleen or lymph node cells, collected before intestinal transplant. The receptors shown here come from a human donor who received an intestinal transplant.

The chain combines TRBV4-3 with TRBJ2-7, with unresolved D. Trimming shortened V by 0 bases and J by 4 bases, and 7 bases separated the two germline ends. Germline loops: CDR1 LGHNA, CDR2 YSLEER. This CDR3 is 13 amino acids long. The CDR3 nucleotides are TGCGCCAGCAGCCAAGATATGGTATACGAGCAGTACTTC. It translates to CASSQDMVYEQYF.

This clone was recorded once. The V and J genes are TRBV4-1 and TRBJ1-5; 8 bases map to TRBD1. Trimming cost V 1 base and J 0 bases; bases outside gene matches: 5. Per germline, CDR1 MGHRA and CDR2 YSYEKL. The CDR3 sequence is 17 residues long. The CDR3 loop is CASSQGTGPLSNQPQHF. CDR3 DNA sequence: TGCGCCAGCAGCCAAGGGACAGGGCCCCTTAGCAATCAGCCCCAGCATTTT.

This chain links TRBV5-6 with TRBJ1-3; tentative D call: TRBD1 (6 bases). Trimming shortened V by 0 bases and J by 5 bases, and 9 bases separated the two germline ends. Germline V gene lookup returns CDR1 SGHDT and CDR2 YYEEEE. The CDR3 covers 14 residues. CDR3: CASSLGTVRNTIYF. In DNA, the CDR3 is TGTGCCAGCAGCTTGGGGACAGTTAGAAACACCATATATTTT.

The chain uses TRBV7-8 and TRBJ2-2, with TRBD2 as a possible D gene (6 bases). The germline V gene has CDR1 SGHVS and CDR2 FQNEAQ. This CDR3 comprises 14 residues. The V and J ends lost 4 bases and 6 bases respectively, with 12 bases between them. The CDR3 region has the DNA TGTGCCAGCAGCTCTCTGCGGGGTGCCGGGGAGCTGTTTTTT. Translation: CASSSLRGAGELFF.

The chain employs TRBV6-5 and TRBJ2-7; D uncertain. Germline V gene lookup returns CDR1 MNHEY and CDR2 SVGAGI. This CDR3 region has 15 residues. Between the trimmed V and J ends, which lost 0 bases and 1 base, there was a span of 10 bases. CDR3 bases: TGTGCCAGCAGTTACTCGCTAGGTGCTTCCTACGAGCAGTACTTC. It encodes CASSYSLGASYEQYF.

This rearrangement joins TRBV7-8 to TRBJ1-5; 9 bases fit TRBD1. Germline assignment: CDR1 SGHVS and CDR2 FQNEAQ. J was trimmed by 0 bases and V by 5 bases; bases with no gene match: 8. This CDR3 contains 17 residues. The CDR3 DNA sequence: TGTGCCAGCAGCCCGATACAGGGGGCGTATAGCAATCAGCCCCAGCATTTT. Translated: CASSPIQGAYSNQPQHF. Full variable domain (outside the CDR3, taken from reference TRBV7-8 and TRBJ1-5): GAGVSQSPRYKVAKRGQDVALRCDPISGHVSLFWYQQALGQGPEFLTYFQNEAQLDKSGLPSDRFFAERPEGSVSTLKIQRTQQEDSAVYLCASSPIQGAYSNQPQHFGDGTRLSIL.

The genes are TRBV7-9 and TRBJ2-7; no firm D call. CDR1 is SEHNR, CDR2 FQNEAQ, per germline (reference sequence). V was shortened by 11 bases and J by 1 base, with 9 bases between the two germline ends. The CDR3 runs 11 residues. CDR3 in DNA: TGTGCCTGGACGGAGTCCTACGAGCAGTACTTC. This codes for CAWTESYEQYF.

The V and J genes are TRBV7-6 and TRBJ2-7, with TRBD1 matching 9 bases. CDR1 SGHVS and CDR2 FNYEAQ come from the germline V gene. The junction had 5 bases not matched to a gene; V was cut back by 5 bases and J by 3 bases. CDR3 length: 14 amino acids. The CDR3 region is CASSPGQGLYEQYF. For the CDR3, the DNA is TGTGCCAGCAGCCCAGGACAGGGGCTCTACGAGCAGTACTTC.

The CDR3 DNA follows: TGTGCCAGCAGCTCCCTTAAGGGGACGGAATACAATGAGCAGTTCTTC. It yields the protein CASSSLKGTEYNEQFF. V and J are TRBV7-9 and TRBJ2-1; perhaps D is TRBD1 or TRBD2 (5 bases each). Trimming shortened V by 4 bases and J by 4 bases, and 17 bases separated the two germline ends. Germline CDR1 reads SEHNR; CDR2 reads FQNEAQ (reference sequence). This CDR3 region has 16 residues.

The V gene is TRBV14, the J gene TRBJ2-7; 8 bases map to TRBD2. Germline V gene sequence: CDR1 SGHDN, CDR2 FVKESK. This CDR3 contains 15 residues. The J segment lost 3 bases and the V segment lost 2 bases, leaving 6 bases of the junction unmatched. CDR3 bases: TGTGCCAGCAGCCAAACCCCCGGGACTAGCTACGAGCAGTACTTC. It is translated as CASSQTPGTSYEQYF. The full variable domain, with the rest looked up from reference TRBV14 and TRBJ2-7, is EAGVTQFPSHSVIEKGQTVTLRCDPISGHDNLYWYRRVMGKEIKFLLHFVKESKQDESGMPNNRFLAERTGGTYSTLKVQPAELEDSGVYFCASSQTPGTSYEQYFGPGTRLTVT.